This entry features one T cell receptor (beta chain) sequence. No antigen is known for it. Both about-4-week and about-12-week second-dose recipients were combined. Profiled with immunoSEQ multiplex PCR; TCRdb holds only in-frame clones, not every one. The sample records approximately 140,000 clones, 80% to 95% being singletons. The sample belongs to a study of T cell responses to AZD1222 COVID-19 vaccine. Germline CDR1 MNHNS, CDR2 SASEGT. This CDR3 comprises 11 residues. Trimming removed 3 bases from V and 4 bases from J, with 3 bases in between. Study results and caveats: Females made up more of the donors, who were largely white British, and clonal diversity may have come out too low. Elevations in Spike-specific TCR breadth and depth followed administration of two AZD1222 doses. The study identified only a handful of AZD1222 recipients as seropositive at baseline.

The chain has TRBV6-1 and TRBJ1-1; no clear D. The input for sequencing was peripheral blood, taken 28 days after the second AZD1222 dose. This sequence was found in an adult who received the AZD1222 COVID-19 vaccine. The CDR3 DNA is TGTGCCAGCAGTGATTTCACTGAAGCTTTCTTT. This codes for CASSDFTEAFF.